The 18 T cell receptor beta chains below come from one sample, sequenced in a study of cytomegalovirus exposure and HLA in healthy donors. Use of 60 Vbeta and 13 Jbeta primers characterized the PCR. Produced via immunoSEQ multiplex PCR; TCRdb's table is partial and in-frame only. The sample records more than 150,000 clones, 65% to 85% being singletons. Material: PBMCs. The origin of the receptors is a woman aged 45-60 years in good health and CMV-seropositive.

J is TRBJ1-5 and V is TRBV6-5; 9 bases line up with TRBD1. CDR1 and CDR2 from the germline V gene are MNHEY and SVGAGI. The junction had 7 bases not matched to a gene; V was cut back by 5 bases and J by 5 bases. The CDR3 runs to 15 residues. The CDR3 DNA follows: TGTGCCAGCAGTGCCGGGACAGGGCTATATCAGCCCCAGCATTTT. Translation: CASSAGTGLYQPQHF.

The V and J genes are TRBV7-3 and TRBJ2-2; 9 nucleotides line up with TRBD1. This CDR3 spans 17 amino acids. Germline CDR1 reads SGHTA; CDR2 reads FQGTGA. V trimming: 7 bases; J trimming: 7 bases; junction bases outside the gene matches: 16. This chain's CDR3 is CASTSGGTGGGHGELFF. CDR3 bases: TGTGCCAGCACCTCGGGGGGAACAGGGGGCGGGCACGGGGAGCTGTTTTTT.

The genes are TRBV30 and TRBJ1-1; D may be TRBD1 (6 bases). Deletions cut 0 bases from V and 0 bases from J, with 20 bases between. Germline CDR1 reads GTSNPN; CDR2 reads SVGIG (reference sequence). The CDR3 runs 18 residues. CDR3 protein: CAWSVLSGATTMNTEAFF. The CDR3 nucleotides read TGTGCCTGGAGTGTCCTATCAGGGGCGACAACCATGAACACTGAAGCTTTCTTT.

This chain uses TRBV28 with TRBJ2-7, with 14 positions matching TRBD2. This CDR3 comprises 17 residues. The V and J ends lost 2 bases and 4 bases, in that order; junction bases with no gene match: 7. Germline loops: CDR1 MDHEN, CDR2 SYDVKM. CDR3 nucleotide sequence: TGTGCCAGCAGTTTAAGACTAGCGGGAGGGTCGGGGTACGAGCAGTACTTC. Translating gives CASSLRLAGGSGYEQYF. Drawing the rest from reference TRBV28 and TRBJ2-7, the complete variable domain is DVKVTQSSRYLVKRTGEKVFLECVQDMDHENMFWYRQDPGLGLRLIYFSYDVKMKEKGDIPEGYSVSREKKERFSLILESASTNQTSMYLCASSLRLAGGSGYEQYFGPGTRLTVT.

The rearrangement uses TRBV10-3 and TRBJ2-7, with TRBD2 matching 8 bases. Germline values: CDR1 ENHRY, CDR2 SYGVKD. Trimming cost V 6 bases and J 0 bases; bases outside gene matches: 7. The CDR3 consists of 15 residues. The DNA for the CDR3 is TGTGCCATCAGCCCGTTGACTAGCGCCTCCTACGAGCAGTACTTC. Its translation: CAISPLTSASYEQYF.

CDR3 sequence reads: CASSERGKDPYEQYF. CDR3 sequence (DNA): TGTGCCAGCAGTGAACGGGGAAAGGATCCCTACGAGCAGTACTTC. The V and J genes are TRBV2 and TRBJ2-7, with D tentatively TRBD2 (5 bases). The germline V gene encodes CDR1 SNHLY and CDR2 FYNNEI. V lost 2 bases and J lost 2, with 13 bases in between. This CDR3 spans 15 amino acids.

This clone has just a few counts. The genes are TRBV6-6 and TRBJ1-2; D is ambiguous. V lost 5 bases and J lost 0, with 10 bases in between. Germline assignment: CDR1 MNHNY and CDR2 SVGAGI (reference sequence). This CDR3 is 14 amino acids long. The CDR3 loop reads CASSSQPANYGYTF. CDR3 DNA: TGTGCCAGCAGTAGCCAACCTGCTAACTATGGCTACACCTTC.

V usage is TRBV28 and J usage is TRBJ2-1; D call uncertain. This CDR3 is 11 amino acids long. CDR1 is MDHEN and CDR2 is SYDVKM in the germline V gene. V was cut by 7 bases and J by 2 bases, with 3 bases left in between. In DNA form, the CDR3 reads TGTGCCAGCACCGCCTACAATGAGCAGTTCTTC. Protein sequence: CASTAYNEQFF.

The rearrangement joins TRBV11-2 to TRBJ1-2; possible D gene TRBD1, 5 bases. The CDR3 length is 13 residues. V lost 2 bases and J lost 8, with 12 bases in between. Germline V gene sequence: CDR1 SGHAT, CDR2 FQNNGV. CDR3 region: CASSLIQARGYTF. DNA for the CDR3: TGTGCCAGCAGCTTAATACAGGCTCGCGGCTACACCTTC.

This clone was seen at least ten times. The sample has other DNA sequences that encode this CDR3 too. V gene TRBV18 combines with J gene TRBJ2-7, with 8 bases lining up with TRBD2. The CDR3 runs 14 residues. After removal of 3 bases from V and 3 bases from J, the junction contained 4 bases not matched to a gene. The germline V gene encodes CDR1 KGHSH and CDR2 LQKENI. CDR3 DNA: TGTGCCAGCTCACCGGGACTAGTGAACTACGAGCAGTACTTC. Residues: CASSPGLVNYEQYF.

The genes are TRBV7-9 and TRBJ2-1, with D possibly being TRBD2 (5 bases). Per germline, CDR1 SEHNR and CDR2 FQNEAQ (reference sequence). There are 17 residues in the CDR3. Trimming stripped 1 base from V and 3 bases from J, with 16 bases between. The CDR3 protein is CASSLEGPGFDYNEQFF. Written as DNA, the CDR3 is TGTGCCAGCAGCTTAGAGGGTCCGGGGTTCGACTACAATGAGCAGTTCTTC.

The CDR3 DNA reads as TGTGCCAGCAGTCAGCGGGGGGCAAGAGGCAATCAGCCCCAGCATTTT. Translation gives CASSQRGARGNQPQHF. The chain joins TRBV2 to TRBJ1-5, with TRBD1 as a possible D gene (6 bases). There are 16 residues in the CDR3. Looked up from germline, CDR1 is SNHLY and CDR2 is FYNNEI. V lost 5 bases to trimming and J lost 2 bases, with 16 bases between them.

The V call is TRBV2, the J call TRBJ2-1, with TRBD2 identical over 11 bases. The CDR3 consists of 16 residues. Per germline, CDR1 SNHLY and CDR2 FYNNEI. V was pared by 4 bases and J by 5 bases, with 7 bases of the junction left unmatched. The CDR3 DNA follows: TGTGCCAGCAGTGGAGCTAGCGGGGGGCAAAACAATGAGCAGTTCTTC. Translating it yields CASSGASGGQNNEQFF.

CDR3 nucleotides: TGTGCCAGCACAGGGGACAGGGGTCAGCCCCAGCATTTT. Encoded protein: CASTGDRGQPQHF. The J gene is TRBJ1-5, the V gene TRBV7-2; 10 bases align to TRBD1. The CDR3 loop spans 13 amino acids. Per germline, CDR1 SGHTA and CDR2 FQGNSA. V trimming: 7 bases; J trimming: 6 bases; junction bases outside the gene matches: 3.

This clone was counted only a few times. V and J are TRBV7-2 and TRBJ2-7; 11 bases align to TRBD2. J lost 3 bases, V lost 5 bases, and 3 bases had no gene match. CDR1 SGHTA and CDR2 FQGNSA come from the germline V gene. The CDR3 runs to 14 residues. The CDR3 reads CASSPGLAGYEQYF. In nucleotides, the CDR3 is TGTGCCAGCAGCCCTGGACTAGCGGGCTACGAGCAGTACTTC.

The chain joins TRBV7-8 to TRBJ1-1; no definite D call. This CDR3 has 16 residues. Germline V gene sequence: CDR1 SGHVS, CDR2 FQNEAQ. V lost 5 bases to trimming and J lost 5 bases, with 21 bases between them. The chain's CDR3 is CASSPNSGRLFTEAFF. Written as DNA, the CDR3 is TGTGCCAGCAGCCCCAACTCGGGGAGACTATTTACTGAAGCTTTCTTT. The full variable domain, with the rest looked up from reference TRBV7-8 and TRBJ1-1, is GAGVSQSPRYKVAKRGQDVALRCDPISGHVSLFWYQQALGQGPEFLTYFQNEAQLDKSGLPSDRFFAERPEGSVSTLKIQRTQQEDSAVYLCASSPNSGRLFTEAFFGQGTRLTVV.

This sequence joins TRBV28 and TRBJ1-2, with D tentatively TRBD1 (5 bases). The V gene lost 2 bases and the J gene lost 8 bases, with 12 bases spanning the gap. The CDR3 has 13 amino acids. Germline CDR1 is MDHEN and CDR2 is SYDVKM. The CDR3 reads CASSLPGMGGYTF. The CDR3 DNA reads as TGTGCCAGCAGTTTACCAGGGATGGGCGGCTACACCTTC.

The chain has TRBV25-1 and TRBJ2-1; 10 bases align to TRBD2. The CDR3 is 16 residues long. J gave up 7 bases and V 8 bases, and 14 bases lay outside the gene matches. CDR1 and CDR2 (germline): MGHDK, SYGVNS. The CDR3 DNA follows: TGTGCCAGCGACCCAGGCCTAGCGGGAGTCGGGAATGAGCAGTTCTTC. This codes for CASDPGLAGVGNEQFF. The entire variable domain, with the rest obtained from reference TRBV25-1 and TRBJ2-1, is as follows: EADIYQTPRYLVIGTGKKITLECSQTMGHDKMYWYQQDPGMELHLIHYSYGVNSTEKGDLSSESTVSRIRTEHFPLTLESARPSHTSQYLCASDPGLAGVGNEQFFGPGTRLTVL.